This record looks at one T cell receptor (beta chain) sequence and its context. This clonotype was counted a single time. The antigen this receptor binds is unknown. A much larger clone differs by one base, so this may be a read error. This sample is part of a study of tumor-infiltrating lymphocytes in glioblastoma multiforme (dated by TCRdb to the late 2010s). Context from the whole study: The study tested whether intratumoral genomic heterogeneity fosters TIL diversity by jointly investigating somatic mutations, TIL diversity and immune response activity. Broad study findings and their caveats: T cells were not sorted into functional subsets, and such sorting was noted by the authors as a future improvement. Clone frequencies may be distorted by RNA-based TCR sequencing because unequal numbers of TCR transcripts are carried by T cells. Generalizability was limited because only one glioblastoma patient was included in the TCR and somatic mutation analysis.

The junction shows trimming of 4 bases on V and 8 bases on J, plus 17 bases between the germline ends. Via the germline V gene, CDR1 is SGHRS and CDR2 YFSETQ. There are 14 amino acids in the CDR3, from cysteine to phenylalanine inclusive. The entry retains the CDR3 DNA only, 42 bases that are in frame from base 1. The AllPrep DNA/RNA mini kit was used to purify genomic DNA and total RNA simultaneously from each of the 9 to 10 tumor samples. All RNA had OD 260/280 ratios above 1.9 and RNA integrity numbers above 6.5. TCRB libraries were constructed from RNA through three rounds of nested multiplex PCR following a modified ARM-PCR protocol with multiple V-beta primers and a C-beta primer. Starting from approximately 0.51 ug of total RNA, TCRB-specific cDNA was synthesized using ProtoScript II Reverse Transcriptase and a C-beta primer. For the TCRB libraries, no unique molecular identifiers were described. In the third PCR, barcodes and adapters were added over about 23 cycles with Deep VentR (exo-) polymerase, and the 250-500 bp bands were then gel purified. TCRB libraries were sequenced with 250 bp paired-end reads on an Illumina HiSeq 2500. Per the source publication's procedure: The reads were cleaned with Trimmomatic, merged with FLASH and assigned V, D and J segments with MiGEC before being analyzed in VDJtools. Repertoire diversity was quantified with the Shannon-Wiener diversity index calculated using VDJtools. The public reads were run again by TCRdb, first through fastp at Q25 and then through MiXCR, and only productive beta chains were kept. CDR3 protein sequences are deduplicated, and each keeps its most common genes and DNA. V and J calls and clone size were set by TCRdb, not the authors. A total of some 32,000 distinct CDR3 sequences appear in this sample, 60% to 75% of them only once. In total, the top ten clones hold 33% of the sample.

The sequence was obtained from a male donor with glioblastoma. The sample comprised brain tumor tissue. The V gene is TRBV5-1 and the J gene is TRBJ2-3, with no reliable assignment of the D segment. The sequenced DNA is TGCGCCAGCAGCCCACCCCCTTCTCAAGGTACGCAGTATTTT. Its amino acids are CASSPPPSQGTQYF. The reference TRBV5-1 and TRBJ2-3 proteins fill in what lies around the CDR3, so the full variable domain reads KAGVTQTPRYLIKTRGQQVTLSCSPISGHRSVSWYQQTPGQGLQFLFEYFSETQRNKGNFPGRFSGRQFSNSRSEMNVSTLELGDSALYLCASSPPPSQGTQYFGPGTRLTVL.